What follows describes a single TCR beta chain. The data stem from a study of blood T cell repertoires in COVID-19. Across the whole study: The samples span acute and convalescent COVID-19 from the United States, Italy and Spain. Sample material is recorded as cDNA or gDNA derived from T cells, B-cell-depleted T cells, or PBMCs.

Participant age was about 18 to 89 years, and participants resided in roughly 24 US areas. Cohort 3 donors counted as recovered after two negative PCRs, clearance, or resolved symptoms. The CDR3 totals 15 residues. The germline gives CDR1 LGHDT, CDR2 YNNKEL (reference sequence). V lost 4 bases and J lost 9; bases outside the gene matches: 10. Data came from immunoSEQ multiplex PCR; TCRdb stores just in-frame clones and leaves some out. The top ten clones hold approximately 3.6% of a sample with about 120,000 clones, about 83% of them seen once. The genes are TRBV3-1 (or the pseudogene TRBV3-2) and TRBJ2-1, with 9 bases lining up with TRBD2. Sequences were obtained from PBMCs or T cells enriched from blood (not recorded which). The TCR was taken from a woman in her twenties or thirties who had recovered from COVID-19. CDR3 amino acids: CASSPLAGEHSEQFF. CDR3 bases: TGTGCCAGCAGCCCCTTAGCGGGAGAGCATTCTGAGCAGTTCTTC.